These T cell receptor beta chains were read from a single sample in a study of T-cell memory formation after mild COVID-19. TCRdb reanalysed the 5' RACE reads using MiXCR and keeps one entry per CDR3 protein. This table holds 250,000 to 300,000 distinct CDR3 sequences, about 17% found once. Source material: PBMCs or a T cell subset sorted from them (not recorded which). The receptor source for this set is a man between 18 and 29 years old who had mild COVID-19 (a few samples of this study predate the infection). Cell type and time point are not known. The CDR3 runs from the conserved cysteine through the conserved F or W.

v_call: TRBV5-1
j_call: TRBJ2-2
cdr3_aa: CASSLTRRGPNTGELFF

v_call: TRBV7-6
j_call: TRBJ1-2
cdr3_aa: CASSPGVYGYTF

v_call: TRBV2
j_call: TRBJ1-2
cdr3_aa: CASSEGRGQGVNGYTF

v_call: TRBV10-3
j_call: TRBJ1-2
cdr3_aa: CAHNTAGVNYGYTF

v_call: TRBV4-2
j_call: TRBJ2-5
cdr3_aa: CASSQAGDQETQYF

v_call: TRBV5-1
j_call: TRBJ1-2
cdr3_aa: CASSSDRVSGYTF

v_call: TRBV13
j_call: TRBJ1-1
cdr3_aa: CASSSSGTENTEAFF

v_call: TRBV29-1
j_call: TRBJ2-7
cdr3_aa: CSVEGGDSPHEQYF

v_call: TRBV29-1
j_call: TRBJ2-5
cdr3_aa: CSAPVDYQETQYF

v_call: TRBV5-1
j_call: TRBJ1-4
cdr3_aa: CASSLAEQGSNEKLFF

v_call: TRBV7-7
j_call: TRBJ2-5
cdr3_aa: CASSLPGLAGGPETQYF

v_call: TRBV13
j_call: TRBJ1-2
cdr3_aa: CASSGRGEFYGYTF

v_call: TRBV29-1
j_call: TRBJ1-1
cdr3_aa: CSVDYPTEAFF

v_call: TRBV29-1
j_call: TRBJ1-1
cdr3_aa: CTYRVTEAFF

v_call: TRBV10-3
j_call: TRBJ2-1
cdr3_aa: CAISGGDRGYNEQFF

v_call: TRBV5-1
j_call: TRBJ1-1
cdr3_aa: CASSRPGDTNTEAFF

v_call: TRBV4-3
j_call: TRBJ1-1
cdr3_aa: CASSQGTVLEAFF

v_call: TRBV4-3
j_call: TRBJ1-2
cdr3_aa: CASSQDLGTGVYGYTF

v_call: TRBV20-1
j_call: TRBJ1-1
cdr3_aa: CSARGGWFNTEAFF

v_call: TRBV4-2
j_call: TRBJ2-3
cdr3_aa: CASSSRTSGTDTQYF

v_call: TRBV7-6
j_call: TRBJ2-2
cdr3_aa: CASTQGAGELFF

v_call: TRBV6-2/TRBV6-3
j_call: TRBJ2-1
cdr3_aa: CASSRGGGALNEQFF

v_call: TRBV5-1
j_call: TRBJ1-2
cdr3_aa: CASSSLGQAYGYTF

v_call: TRBV6-5
j_call: TRBJ1-6
cdr3_aa: CASSYSPKLDNSPLHF

v_call: TRBV4-2
j_call: TRBJ2-3
cdr3_aa: CASSQVALASPSDTQYF

v_call: TRBV27
j_call: TRBJ2-3
cdr3_aa: CASSLFGTGPPTDTQYF

v_call: TRBV11-2
j_call: TRBJ1-1
cdr3_aa: CASSLRAGGGTEAFF

v_call: TRBV6-4
j_call: TRBJ2-1
cdr3_aa: CASSDPRFF

v_call: TRBV12-3/TRBV12-4
j_call: TRBJ1-1
cdr3_aa: CASSLSDTEAFF

v_call: TRBV28
j_call: TRBJ1-3
cdr3_aa: CASSFYPEGARGNTIYF

v_call: TRBV4-1
j_call: TRBJ1-4
cdr3_aa: CASSQDRGTDATNEKLFF

v_call: TRBV29-1
j_call: TRBJ2-1
cdr3_aa: CSVGQSNEQFF

v_call: TRBV7-8
j_call: TRBJ1-2
cdr3_aa: CASSFWNLYNYGYTF

v_call: TRBV20-1
j_call: TRBJ1-1
cdr3_aa: CSASPGRSEAFF

v_call: TRBV5-6
j_call: TRBJ2-3
cdr3_aa: CASSPENTGTQYF

v_call: TRBV3-1
j_call: TRBJ1-2
cdr3_aa: CASSQEGVQGLGGYTF

v_call: TRBV20-1
j_call: TRBJ2-1
cdr3_aa: CSARDFDRVDNEQFF

v_call: TRBV7-2
j_call: TRBJ2-5
cdr3_aa: CASRRGGYQETQYF

v_call: TRBV11-2
j_call: TRBJ2-7
cdr3_aa: CASSGAGYSSYEQYF

v_call: TRBV6-5
j_call: TRBJ1-4
cdr3_aa: CASSYSGVIGEKLFF

v_call: TRBV5-1
j_call: TRBJ2-1
cdr3_aa: CASSPRGRGHYEQFF

v_call: TRBV7-2
j_call: TRBJ2-4
cdr3_aa: CASSQRGTGNIQYF

v_call: TRBV12-3/TRBV12-4
j_call: TRBJ2-3
cdr3_aa: CASSLGGAVTDTQYF

v_call: TRBV4-1
j_call: TRBJ1-1
cdr3_aa: CASSADRLEAFF

v_call: TRBV5-1
j_call: TRBJ1-6
cdr3_aa: CASSLGGEGGFSPLHF

v_call: TRBV12-3/TRBV12-4
j_call: TRBJ2-3
cdr3_aa: CASSYGATVTDTQYF